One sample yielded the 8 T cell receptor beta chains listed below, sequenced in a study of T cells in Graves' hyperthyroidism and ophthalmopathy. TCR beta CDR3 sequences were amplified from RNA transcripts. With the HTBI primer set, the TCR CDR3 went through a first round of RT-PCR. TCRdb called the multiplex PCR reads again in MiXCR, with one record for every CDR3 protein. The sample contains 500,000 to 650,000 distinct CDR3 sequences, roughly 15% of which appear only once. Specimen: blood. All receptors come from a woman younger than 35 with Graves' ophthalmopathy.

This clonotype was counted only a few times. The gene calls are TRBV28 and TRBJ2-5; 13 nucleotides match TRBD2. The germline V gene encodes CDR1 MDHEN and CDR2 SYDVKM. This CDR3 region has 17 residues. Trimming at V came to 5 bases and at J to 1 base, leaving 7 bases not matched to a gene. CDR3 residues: CASSVGLAGVPQETQYF. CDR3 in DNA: TGTGCCAGCAGTGTCGGACTAGCGGGAGTACCCCAAGAGACCCAGTACTTC.

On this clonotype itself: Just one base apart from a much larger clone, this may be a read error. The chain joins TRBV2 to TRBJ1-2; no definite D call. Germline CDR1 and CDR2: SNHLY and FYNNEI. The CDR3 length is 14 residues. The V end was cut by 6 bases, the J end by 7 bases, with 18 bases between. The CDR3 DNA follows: TGTGCCAGCAGCAGAGGGAACCATCGTGTTGGCTACACCTTC. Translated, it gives CASSRGNHRVGYTF.

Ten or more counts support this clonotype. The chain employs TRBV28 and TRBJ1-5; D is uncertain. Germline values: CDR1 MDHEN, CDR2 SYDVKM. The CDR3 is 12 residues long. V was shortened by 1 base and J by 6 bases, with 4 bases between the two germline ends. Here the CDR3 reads CASSLFSQPQHF. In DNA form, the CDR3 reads TGTGCCAGCAGTTTATTTAGTCAGCCCCAGCATTTT.

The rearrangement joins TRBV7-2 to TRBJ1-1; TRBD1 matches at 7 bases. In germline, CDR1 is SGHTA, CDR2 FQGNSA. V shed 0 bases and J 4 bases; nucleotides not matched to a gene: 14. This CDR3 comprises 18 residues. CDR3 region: CASSLAAIKGAGGTEAFF. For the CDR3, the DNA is TGTGCCAGCAGCTTAGCGGCGATTAAGGGGGCGGGTGGCACTGAAGCTTTCTTT.

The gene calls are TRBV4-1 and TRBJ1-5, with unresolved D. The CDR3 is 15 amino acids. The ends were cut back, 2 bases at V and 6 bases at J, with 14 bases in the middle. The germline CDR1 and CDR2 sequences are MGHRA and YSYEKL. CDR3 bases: TGCGCCAGCAGCCAAATCCGGGGAATAGGTCAGCCCCAGCATTTT. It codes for CASSQIRGIGQPQHF.

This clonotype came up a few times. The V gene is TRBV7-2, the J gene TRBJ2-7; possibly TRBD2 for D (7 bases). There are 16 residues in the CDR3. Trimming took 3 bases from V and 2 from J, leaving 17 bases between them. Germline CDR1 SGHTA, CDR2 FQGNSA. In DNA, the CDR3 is TGTGCCAGCAGCTTTGGGGGGCGGGAGCCAACCTACGAGCAGTACTTC. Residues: CASSFGGREPTYEQYF.

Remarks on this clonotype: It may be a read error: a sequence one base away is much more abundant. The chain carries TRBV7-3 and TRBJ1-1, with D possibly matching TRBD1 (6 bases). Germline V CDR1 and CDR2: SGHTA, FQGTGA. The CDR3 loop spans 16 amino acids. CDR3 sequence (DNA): TGTGCCAACAGCTCTAGGGCGGACAGAAGGATGAATGAAGCTTTCTTT. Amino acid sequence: CANSSRADRRMNEAFF.

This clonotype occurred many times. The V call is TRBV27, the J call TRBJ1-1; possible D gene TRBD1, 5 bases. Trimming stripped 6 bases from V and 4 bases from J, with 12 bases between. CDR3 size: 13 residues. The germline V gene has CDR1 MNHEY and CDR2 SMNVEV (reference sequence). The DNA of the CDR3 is TGTGCCAGCAGCTCGGGGGATCGCACTGAAGCTTTCTTT. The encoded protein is CASSSGDRTEAFF.